The clone carrying this T cell receptor beta chain was recorded a few times. Quantitative barcoded 5'-RACE was used to prepare TCR beta libraries. TCRdb recomputed calls from the 5' RACE reads with MiXCR, one row per CDR3 protein. The table has 250,000 to 400,000 distinct CDR3 sequences, roughly 11% seen once. The CDR3 has 15 amino acids. Germline loops: CDR1 MNHEY, CDR2 SVGAGI. V was pared by 4 bases and J by 6 bases, with 15 bases between. The data are from a study of CD8 T cells in ankylosing spondylitis. The TCR was taken from a female donor with ankylosing spondylitis or in good health (not recorded which). This chain joins TRBV6-5 and TRBJ1-4, with a tentative D call TRBD1 (5 bases). Material for sequencing was blood, either unsorted or a sorted T cell fraction (not recorded which). The CDR3 loop is CASSSPHTGHEKLFF. Written as DNA, the CDR3 is TGTGCCAGCAGTTCTCCTCACACGGGACATGAAAAACTGTTTTTT.